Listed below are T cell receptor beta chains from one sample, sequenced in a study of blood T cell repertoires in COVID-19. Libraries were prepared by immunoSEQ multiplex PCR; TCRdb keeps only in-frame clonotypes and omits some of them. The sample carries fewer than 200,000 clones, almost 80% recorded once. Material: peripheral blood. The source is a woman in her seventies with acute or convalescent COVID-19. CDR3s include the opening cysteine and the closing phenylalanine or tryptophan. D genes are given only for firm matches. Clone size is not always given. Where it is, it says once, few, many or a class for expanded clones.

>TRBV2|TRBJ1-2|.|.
TGTGCCAGCAGTGGGCAGAACTATGGCTACACCTTC
CASSGQNYGYTF
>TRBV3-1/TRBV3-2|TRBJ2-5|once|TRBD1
TGTGCCAGCAGCCCAGGGGGCCGGGAGACCCAGTACTTC
CASSPGGRETQYF
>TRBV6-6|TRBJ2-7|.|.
TGTGCCAGCAGTTTTGGGGCCAGGGGAGCCTACGAGCAGTACTTC
CASSFGARGAYEQYF
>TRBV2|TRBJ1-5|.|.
TGTGCCAGCAGTGCACAACAGGGTGGCAATCAGCCCCAGCATTTT
CASSAQQGGNQPQHF
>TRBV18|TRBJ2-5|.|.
TGTGCCAGCTCACCACGGCAGGGAGAGACCCAGTACTTC
CASSPRQGETQYF
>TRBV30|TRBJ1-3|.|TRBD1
TGTGCCTGGCGACAGGGGAGGGACACCATATATTTT
CAWRQGRDTIYF
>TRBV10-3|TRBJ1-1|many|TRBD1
TGTGCCATCAGTGGGCGACAGGGGGTCCCTGAAGCTTTCTTT
CAISGRQGVPEAFF
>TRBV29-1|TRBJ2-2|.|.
TGCAGCGTTGAAGTGGGAGGGAACACCGGGGAGCTGTTTTTT
CSVEVGGNTGELFF
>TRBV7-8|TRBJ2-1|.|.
TGTGCCAGCAGCTCCTCTCGCAGCTCCTACAATGAGCAGTTCTTC
CASSSSRSSYNEQFF
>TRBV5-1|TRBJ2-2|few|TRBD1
TGCGCCAGCAGCTTAAAGACAGGGGAAATCGGGGAGCTGTTTTTT
CASSLKTGEIGELFF
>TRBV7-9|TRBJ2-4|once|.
TGTGCCAGCAGCTTAGAGGGGGGGCACATCATTCAGTACTTC
CASSLEGGHIIQYF
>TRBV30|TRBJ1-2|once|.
TGTGCCTGGAGTCCGGGCAGGGACTATGGCTACACCTTC
CAWSPGRDYGYTF
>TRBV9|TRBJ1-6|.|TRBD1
TGTGCCAGCAGCACAAGGACAGGGAATTCACCCCTCCACTTT
CASSTRTGNSPLHF
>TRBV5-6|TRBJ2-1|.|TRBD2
TGTGCCAGCAGCTACCCGTCAGCGGGAGCCAATGAGCAGTTCTTC
CASSYPSAGANEQFF
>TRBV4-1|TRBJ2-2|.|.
TGCGCCAGCAGCCATGGCATCGGGGAGCTGTTTTTT
CASSHGIGELFF
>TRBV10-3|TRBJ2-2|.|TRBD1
TGTGCCATCAGGACAGGGACGGCCGGGGAGCTGTTTTTT
CAIRTGTAGELFF
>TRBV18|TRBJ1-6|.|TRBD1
TGTGCCAGCTCACCGTTTGGGACAGTGAATAATTCACCCCTCCACTTT
CASSPFGTVNNSPLHF
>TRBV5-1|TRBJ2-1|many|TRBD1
TGCGCCAGCAGCTCGGGACAGGGCGACAAAAATGAGCAGTTCTTC
CASSSGQGDKNEQFF
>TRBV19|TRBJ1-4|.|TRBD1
TGTGCCAGTAGTATATTCTCGACAGGGAATAATGAAAAACTGTTTTTT
CASSIFSTGNNEKLFF
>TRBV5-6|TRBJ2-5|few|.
TGTGCCAGCAGCCCTGTGAGGGAAAATTTCCAAGAGACCCAGTACTTC
CASSPVRENFQETQYF
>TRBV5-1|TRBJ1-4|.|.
TGCGCCAGCAGCCGGGGAGGGGAAGGTTTATATGAAAAACTGTTTTTT
CASSRGGEGLYEKLFF
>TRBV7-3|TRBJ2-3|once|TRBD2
TGTGCCAGCAGCTCCCCCAATTCAGCGGGAGGAGGTGGGACGCAGTATTTT
CASSSPNSAGGGGTQYF
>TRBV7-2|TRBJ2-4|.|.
TGTGCCAGCAGTCCGACGAGGGCGAGCGGATTGAACATTCAGTACTTC
CASSPTRASGLNIQYF
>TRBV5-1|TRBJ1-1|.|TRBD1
TGCGCCAGCAGCCTACAGGGGACAGGAATGAACACTGAAGCTTTCTTT
CASSLQGTGMNTEAFF
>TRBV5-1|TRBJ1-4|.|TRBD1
TGCGCCAGCAGCTCGGAAGGACAGGGAACAACTAATGAAAAACTGTTTTTT
CASSSEGQGTTNEKLFF
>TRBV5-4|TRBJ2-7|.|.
TGTGCCAGCAGCTTTTTGAAGGGACTCCTCCCCCCTTACGAGCAGTACTTC
CASSFLKGLLPPYEQYF
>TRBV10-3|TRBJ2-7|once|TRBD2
TGTGCCATCAGGGGCGGCAGCGAGATACTAGCGGGTTTCGCCTACGAGCAGTACTTC
CAIRGGSEILAGFAYEQYF
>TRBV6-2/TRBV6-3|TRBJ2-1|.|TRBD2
TGTGCCAGCAGTTACGTTCCTTTAGCGGGCGACTGTAAATGCACCTACAATGAGCAGTTCTTC
CASSYVPLAGDCKCTYNEQFF
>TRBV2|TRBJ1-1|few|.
TGTGCCAGCGGCCTTGAGGCAGTGAACACTGAAGCTTTCTTT
CASGLEAVNTEAFF
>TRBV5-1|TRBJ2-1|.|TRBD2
TGCGCCAGCAGCCCCCGGACTAGCGGTAAATACAATGAGCAGTTCTTC
CASSPRTSGKYNEQFF
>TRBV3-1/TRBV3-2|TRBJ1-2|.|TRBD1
TGTGCCAGCAGCCAAGATCTCACAGGGGTTCTGGGGTATGGCTACACCTTC
CASSQDLTGVLGYGYTF
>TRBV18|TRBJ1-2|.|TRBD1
TGTGCCAGCTCACCAAGGGGACAGGGCCCAGATGGCTACACCTTC
CASSPRGQGPDGYTF
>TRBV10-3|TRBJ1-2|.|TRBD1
TGTGCCACCCAAGGGGGGGACAGGGGGCGTTATGGCTACACCTTC
CATQGGDRGRYGYTF
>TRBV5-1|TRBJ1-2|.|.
TGCGCCAGCAGCTTGGCGGGAGAATTAAGCTATGGCTACACCTTC
CASSLAGELSYGYTF
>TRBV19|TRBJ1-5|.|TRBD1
TGTGCCAGTAGTATTGGGACAGGGGGCGGCCAGCCCCAGCATTTT
CASSIGTGGGQPQHF
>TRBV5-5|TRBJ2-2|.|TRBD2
TGTGCCAGCAGCTTGCCGTCTAGCGGGAGGACCGTCCCCACCGGGGAGCTGTTTTTT
CASSLPSSGRTVPTGELFF
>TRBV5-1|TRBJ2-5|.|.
TGCGCCAGCAGTATGGGACATCGAAATAGAGAGACCCAGTACTTC
CASSMGHRNRETQYF
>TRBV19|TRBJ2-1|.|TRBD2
TGTGCCAGTAGTATCGCGAGGCCGGGAAGCGGGAGGTACAATGAGCAGTTCTTC
CASSIARPGSGRYNEQFF
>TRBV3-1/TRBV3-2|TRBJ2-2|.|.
TGTGCCAGCAGCCAAGGAGGGTCCGGGGAGCTGTTTTTT
CASSQGGSGELFF
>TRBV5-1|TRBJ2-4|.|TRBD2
TGCGCCAGCAGCTCGTCTAGCGGGATTACCAAAAACATTCAGTACTTC
CASSSSSGITKNIQYF
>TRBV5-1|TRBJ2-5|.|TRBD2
TGCGCCAGCAGGGGAATTCTGGGGACTAGCGGACAAGAGACCCAGTACTTC
CASRGILGTSGQETQYF
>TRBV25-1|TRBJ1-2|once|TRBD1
TGTGCCAGCAGTGGGCCAGGGGGCGGGAACTACTATGGCTACACCTTC
CASSGPGGGNYYGYTF
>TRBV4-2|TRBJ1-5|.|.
TGTGCCAGCAGCCAAGATGACGGGGGGCCCCAGCATTTT
CASSQDDGGPQHF
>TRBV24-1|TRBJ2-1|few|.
TGTGCCACCAGTGATTGGACGGGATTTGGGCAGTTCTTC
CATSDWTGFGQFF
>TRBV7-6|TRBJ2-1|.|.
TGTGCCAGCAGCTTAGGGAGCGGTAGATACAATGAGCAGTTCTTC
CASSLGSGRYNEQFF
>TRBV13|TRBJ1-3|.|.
TGTGCCAGCAGCTACACGGGAACTGGAAACACCATATATTTT
CASSYTGTGNTIYF
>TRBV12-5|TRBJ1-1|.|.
TGTGCTAGTGGTTTGTCCTACAGGGTGGCGGGTGAAGCTTTCTTT
CASGLSYRVAGEAFF
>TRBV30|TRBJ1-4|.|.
TGTGCCTGGAGTCGGAGTAGCAATGAAAAACTGTTTTTT
CAWSRSSNEKLFF
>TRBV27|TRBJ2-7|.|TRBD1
TGTGCCAGCAGTTTTTTAGGACAGGGCAACGAGCAGTACTTC
CASSFLGQGNEQYF
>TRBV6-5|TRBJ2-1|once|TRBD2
TGTGCCAGCACGGTAGCGGGAGGTTCCTACAATGAGCAGTTCTTC
CASTVAGGSYNEQFF
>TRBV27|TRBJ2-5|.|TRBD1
TGTGCCAGCAGTCCGCTAGGGACAGGGAGAGAGACCCAGTACTTC
CASSPLGTGRETQYF
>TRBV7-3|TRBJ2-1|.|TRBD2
TGTGCCAGCAGCCCTACTAGCGGGAGTTGGAATGAGCAGTTCTTC
CASSPTSGSWNEQFF
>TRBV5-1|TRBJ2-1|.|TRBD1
TGCGCCAGCAGCCTTGGACAGGGTTTTGTAGATGAGCAGTTCTTC
CASSLGQGFVDEQFF
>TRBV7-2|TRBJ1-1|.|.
TGTGCCAGCAGCTACGGCGTAGGGGGAGCTGGGAACACTGAAGCTTTCTTT
CASSYGVGGAGNTEAFF
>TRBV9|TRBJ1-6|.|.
TGTGCCAGCAGCGTAGGGGGCCCCAATTCACCCCTCCACTTT
CASSVGGPNSPLHF
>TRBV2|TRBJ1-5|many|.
TGTGCCAGCAGTACAGGGCGAAGCAATCAGCCCCAGCATTTT
CASSTGRSNQPQHF
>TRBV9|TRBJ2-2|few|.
TGTGCCAGCAGCGTAGGCGGGACGAACACCGGGGAGCTGTTTTTT
CASSVGGTNTGELFF